This T cell receptor (beta chain) stems from a study of cytomegalovirus exposure and HLA in healthy donors (dated by TCRdb to 2016 to 2017). In the study overall: An earlier analysis of 587 of the donors reported about 280 Gb of sequence data and some 110 million unique TCR beta sequences obtained from around 190 million T cells. An early release that covered 500 to 800 HLA-typed donors contained approximately 300 gigabases of sequencing data and 80 million or so unique TCR sequences. Of the approximately 400 genotyped donors, more than 75% were placed in the genetic ancestry cluster associated with self-reported Caucasian donors. The study was designed to test whether signatures of past pathogen exposure could be identified by cataloging public T cell receptors. The T cell repertoires of around 730 subjects were profiled by immunosequencing and related to cytomegalovirus serostatus. A separate validation cohort of 100 to 150 different subjects was used in addition to the approximately 700-subject first cohort. The study combined high-throughput TCR immunosequencing, statistical association of individual TCRs with disease status, and machine learning to predict cytomegalovirus infection status. In a later analysis, previously published TCR beta repertoires from more than 500 donors were re-analyzed and high-resolution HLA genotyping was added so that TCR occurrence patterns could be studied. Rather than drawing on any new phenotypic data, the later analysis identified candidate immune exposures from TCR beta sequences and the way those sequences occurred across donors. In an earlier analysis of 587 of the donors, high-throughput TCR beta sequencing was used to judge whether each TCR beta V gene segment behaved as functional or pseudogenic. Donor age, sex, ethnicity and CMV serostatus were compiled together with the repertoire data. In a later genetic analysis, genome-wide SNP genotypes for 398 of the 666 donors were used, and that subset was treated as a discovery cohort. All discovery cohort repertoires had been generated using a single sequencing platform. HLA typing included class I and class II loci at four-digit resolution. The number of typed donors differed by locus: about 629-640 for A, B, C, DRB1 and DQB1; about 520 for DQA1; 606 for DPA1; and some 450 for DPB1. Four to six DR-DQ haplotypes were handled as single units for association and clustering because linkage in the cohort was strong. Across around 400 genotyped donors of the cohort, an average of approximately 240,000 unique TCR beta nucleotide sequences per donor were sequenced, and roughly a sixth of those sequences were non-productive. General conclusions and limits of the study: The classifier was reported to diagnose cytomegalovirus status with high specificity and sensitivity in both the original and validation cohorts. Most TCR sequences were observed very rarely across donors, whereas some public TCRs were present in many individuals. About 17 rarely observed V segments, including chromosome 9 orphons, were excluded from the earlier analysis of 550 to 700 of the donors because counts were too low. Because HLA typing was unavailable for some donors at each locus, only the typed subset was used in association tests. According to a later analysis, TCR association rates differed among HLA loci, with DRB1 alleles showing the most associated TCRs and HLA-C alleles showing the fewest. The only immune exposure information available for the cohort was CMV serostatus. A later genetic analysis associated a missense DCLRE1C variant with V-gene and J-gene trimming of TCR beta chains, and an independent cohort replicated the association. A further reported finding was that TCR beta sequences accurately predicted the HLA-A and HLA-B alleles for most subjects in the first cohort. Specific HLA alleles were associated with 15,000 to 20,000 TCR beta sequences at a false discovery rate of 0.05 in a later analysis. In vitro tests confirmed that three of the cytomegalovirus-associated TCR beta chains recognize cytomegalovirus antigens. Because the 87-base-pair reads could not distinguish some IMGT-functional V segments, including TRBV6-2 and TRBV6-3, those segments were excluded. According to a later analysis, parvovirus B19, influenza, CMV and Epstein-Barr virus appeared linked to several top co-occurrence clusters. In the study, some 160 TCR beta chains were listed as associated with cytomegalovirus. Correlated functional status among segregating V segments might reflect linkage disequilibrium, but an unknown experimental factor could not be ruled out. A later analysis found that HLA-associated TCR beta chains were more clonally expanded and had lower generation probabilities than equally common non-associated chains. The sequencing pipeline was judged likely to have produced a cluster of highly shared sequence variants as a technical artifact. Assigning TCR associations to individual alleles was difficult when HLA alleles, especially DR and DQ, strongly co-occurred. In a later analysis, most CMV-associated TCR beta chains were found to appear HLA-restricted, with HLA associations seemingly driven largely by CMV exposure. According to the authors, the approach could potentially be generalized to other disease states and immunological phenotypes. Roughly uniform sequencing depth across donors was assumed in presence/absence analyses, although this assumption may not hold. Broadly in line with IMGT annotations, most TCR beta V segments showed up in productive rearrangements about 87% or about 30% of the time in an earlier analysis of approximately 600 of the donors. This cohort had only TCR beta chains sequenced, and the lack of alpha or paired-chain data limited which features could be detected. According to a later genetic analysis, donors in an Asian-associated ancestry cluster had fewer N-insertions in productive TCRs than the approximately 700-donor mean.

The cohort was made up of hundreds of healthy bone marrow donors. Cohort members were all nominally healthy when sampled, although unrecorded immune exposures were likely present. The donor was CMV seronegative and belonged to the group of roughly 330 seronegative cohort members. A peripheral blood sample was collected from each donor, and TCR beta sequencing was performed on peripheral blood mononuclear cells. Genomic DNA extraction from the blood cell samples was performed with the Qiagen DNeasy Blood Extraction Kit. V is pared back by 7 bases and J by 3 bases, with 13 bases lying between the germline termini. CDR1 and CDR2 are read off the germline V gene as SNHLY and FYNNEI. CDR3 length: 13 amino acids, cysteine to phenylalanine. The sequence is cut down to CDR3 DNA, 39 bases in frame from base 1. As concerns this clone: The antigen this receptor binds is unknown. The sample holds no much larger clone one base away, and base qualities are not on file.

Libraries were made using the immunoSEQ multiplex PCR assay. The multiplex PCR relied on a mix of 60 forward primers for TCR Vbeta segments and 13 reverse primers for TCR Jbeta segments. The CDR3 region of rearranged TCR beta genes was amplified from genomic DNA by a multiplex PCR assay. The amplified TCR beta libraries were sequenced on the Illumina HiSeq System as 87-base-pair reads. The source study handled its data this way. A later analysis counted about 80 million unique TCR beta chains across the 666 repertoires, and some 11 million of these chains were shared by at least two donors. Raw reads were error-corrected and collapsed into unique sequences by a nearest-neighbor algorithm in which closely related sequences were merged to remove PCR and sequencing errors. CDR3 sequences were aligned to IMGT reference sequences to assign V, D and J gene segments. For a sequence to be retained, a match of at least six nucleotides to both a V gene segment and a J gene segment was required. Rearrangements were called productive when the CDR3 lacked stop codons and stayed in frame with V and J; all others were non-productive. CDR3 was defined by IMGT convention, running from the second conserved V-encoded cysteine to the conserved J-encoded phenylalanine. The earlier analysis of fewer than 700 of the donors excluded sequences that lacked an unambiguous match to a single V gene segment. An earlier analysis of 500 to 700 of the donors classified V segments as functional when productive rearrangements were above 56.7% and as segregating when the standard deviation between donors was above 5%. A statistical classification framework was developed to diagnose cytomegalovirus status using the catalog of TCR beta chain sequences. In a later analysis, TCR nucleotide sequences were compared against IMGT/GENE-DB human TR gene sequences so that V and J genes could be assigned. In a later analysis, CDR3 sequences and most-parsimonious VDJ recombination scenarios were assigned using the TCRdist pipeline. A later analysis defined each TCR beta chain by its CDR3 amino acid sequence plus V-gene family, and excluded reads lacking a unique V-gene family. A later analysis removed 500 to 600 highly shared, low-generation-probability nucleotide sequences to deal with suspected cross-contamination and a sequencing artifact. In a later analysis, a clonal expansion index was calculated for each public chain from normalized within-repertoire ranks of inferred template counts. A later analysis computed generation probabilities with a VDJ recombination model fitted to out-of-frame rearrangements, and checked the results against IGoR. A later analysis scored TCR-TCR, TCR-HLA and TCR-CMV co-occurrence with hypergeometric tests, applying a repertoire-size bias correction to TCR pairs. To estimate false discovery rates, a later analysis permuted the HLA or CMV assignments 20 times. In a later analysis, co-occurring TCRs were grouped using DBSCAN, with TCRdist sequence similarity added in when clustering inside HLA-allele-positive subsets. Repertoires with fewer than 30,000 or more than 120,000 public chains, plus five repertoires with anomalous nucleotide sharing, were excluded from co-occurrence clustering. TCRdb retrieved this table from immuneACCESS and kept in-frame rearrangements only. Not all clones are present; in checked studies, unresolved V genes account for under half, and no reason is known for the remainder. The D gene and trimming were derived from the DNA, and the V and J assignments and clone size from that table. This sample has 110,000 to 150,000 clones in its table, and about 80% of those were observed once. The leading ten clones occupy roughly 4.7% of the sample.

The sample was PBMCs. The sequence is built from TRBV2 and TRBJ2-7; the D gene is possibly TRBD2, with 5 bases matching. The TCR comes from a male donor in good health and CMV-seronegative. The DNA is as follows: TGTGCCAGCAATCTAGGGAGAGGCTACGAGCAGTACTTC. Its protein reads: CASNLGRGYEQYF.